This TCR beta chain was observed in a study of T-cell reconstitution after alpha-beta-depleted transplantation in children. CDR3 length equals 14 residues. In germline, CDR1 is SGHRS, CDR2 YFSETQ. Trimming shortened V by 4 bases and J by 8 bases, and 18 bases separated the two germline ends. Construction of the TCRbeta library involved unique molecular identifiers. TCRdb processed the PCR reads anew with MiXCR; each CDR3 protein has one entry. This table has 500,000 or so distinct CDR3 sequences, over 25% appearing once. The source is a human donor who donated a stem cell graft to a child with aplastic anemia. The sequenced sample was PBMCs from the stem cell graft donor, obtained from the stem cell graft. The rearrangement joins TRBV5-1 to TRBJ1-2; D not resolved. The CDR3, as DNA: TGCGCCAGCAGCAGGAGGACCCACTCTGACGGCTACACCTTC. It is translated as CASSRRTHSDGYTF.